One and the same sample provided the 5 T cell receptor beta chains below, sequenced in a study of monozygotic twins with inflammatory bowel disease. TCRdb reprocessed the 5' RACE reads and keeps a single row for each CDR3 protein, giving no DNA. Its clone listing holds under 350,000 distinct CDR3 sequences. The sample consisted of blood. The receptors originated from a human donor with ulcerative colitis or Crohn's disease, or a healthy co-twin of an affected twin (not recorded which).

J is TRBJ1-2 and V is TRBV7-2; TCRdb outputs TRBD1, but without DNA this stays unchecked. The CDR3 runs 16 residues. CDR1 and CDR2 from the germline V gene are SGHTA and FQGNSA. The CDR3 region is CASSLVGQGAGNGYTF.

The chain links TRBV5-1 to TRBJ2-1. This CDR3 is 17 amino acids long. Germline V gene lookup returns CDR1 SGHRS and CDR2 YFSETQ. CDR3 amino acids: CASSSGRFSSSYNEQFF.

This sequence joins TRBV5-6 and TRBJ2-1; TCRdb gives TRBD2 as the D gene, but with no DNA this cannot be confirmed. Germline CDR1 and CDR2: SGHDT and YYEEEE. CDR3 length equals 16 residues. Here the CDR3 reads CASSLPTSGGYNEQFF.

The chain couples TRBV5-1 to TRBJ1-1. Germline V CDR1 and CDR2: SGHRS, YFSETQ. The CDR3 covers 13 residues. The CDR3 region is CASTPWEGAEAFF.

The V gene is TRBV5-6, the J gene TRBJ1-6. This CDR3 region has 17 residues. CDR1 and CDR2 from the germline V gene are SGHDT and YYEEEE. This CDR3 reads CASSSSDRSSYNSPLHF.